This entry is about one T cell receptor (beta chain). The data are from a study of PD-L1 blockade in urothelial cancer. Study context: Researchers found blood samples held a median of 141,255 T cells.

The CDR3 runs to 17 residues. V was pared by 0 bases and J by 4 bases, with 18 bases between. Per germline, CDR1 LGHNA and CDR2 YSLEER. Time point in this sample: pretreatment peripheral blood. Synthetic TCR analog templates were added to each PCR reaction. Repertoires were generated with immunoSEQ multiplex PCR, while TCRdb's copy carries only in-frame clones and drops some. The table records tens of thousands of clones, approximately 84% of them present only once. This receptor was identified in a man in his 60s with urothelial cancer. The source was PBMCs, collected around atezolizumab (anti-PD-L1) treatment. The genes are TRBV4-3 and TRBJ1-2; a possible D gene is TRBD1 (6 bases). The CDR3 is CASSQEFASRGTYGYTF. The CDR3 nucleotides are TGCGCCAGCAGCCAAGAATTCGCCTCCAGGGGAACCTATGGCTACACCTTC.